This T cell receptor beta chain was recovered during a study of OX40 agonist ivuxolimab in advanced cancers. Across the study: Each dose-escalation patient presented with hepatocellular carcinoma, melanoma, renal cell or head and neck cancer.

Profiling relied on immunoSEQ multiplex PCR, and the TCRdb table lists in-frame clones only, not all of them. The sample carries 60,000 to 75,000 clones, roughly 80% recorded once. The germline gives CDR1 SGHRS, CDR2 YFSETQ. This CDR3 spans 15 amino acids. This sample comprised CD4+ or CD8+ T cells sorted from blood, obtained in a trial of the OX40 agonist ivuxolimab. J is TRBJ2-5 and V is TRBV5-1, with a tentative D call TRBD1 (6 bases). The DNA end is more similar to TRBJ2-7, so the J call may be wrong. The sequence derives from an adult with an advanced solid tumor such as melanoma, head and neck, liver or kidney cancer. CDR3 in DNA: TGCGCCAGCCGACCTCCCAAGGACAGCTCCTACGAGCAGTACTTC. Its protein product is CASRPPKDSSYEQYF.